The clone carrying this T cell receptor (beta chain) appeared once. Its matching antigen is unknown. The V end was cut by 6 bases, the J end by 3 bases, with 15 bases between. This CDR3 comprises 15 residues. Germline V lookup: CDR1 SGHTA, CDR2 FQGNSA. The sample belongs to a study of cytomegalovirus exposure and HLA in healthy donors. Study results and caveats: Testing in vitro showed a few CMV-associated chains specific for CMV antigens.

TCRdb's table, derived via immunoSEQ multiplex PCR, lists solely in-frame clones and lacks some. The repertoire includes approximately 140,000 clones, roughly 81% of them detected once, and 1.4% to 1.5% sits in the top ten. Sequencing input: PBMCs. This clonotype was obtained from a woman in her twenties or thirties in good health and CMV-seronegative. The V call is TRBV7-2, the J call TRBJ1-5, with D possibly being TRBD1 (5 bases). For the CDR3, the DNA is TGTGCCAGCAGTGTACACGGGGGATTCAATCAGCCCCAGCATTTT. This codes for CASSVHGGFNQPQHF.